This TCR beta chain appears in the sequencing data of a study of CD8+ T cells in alopecia areata (dated by TCRdb to the late 2010s). As for the study more broadly: Treated patients were enrolled in an open-label pilot trial of oral tofacitinib, 5 to 10 mg twice daily, for moderate-to-severe alopecia areata. Patients received tofacitinib for 6 to 18 months and were then followed off drug for 6 months to check for delayed response and recurrence. For the treated patients, the SALT score, which quantifies what percentage of scalp surface area is affected, served as the measure of disease severity. The study used high-throughput TCRbeta sequencing to examine T cell clonal expansion in alopecia areata, in both the C3H/HeJ mouse model and human patients. Human TCRbeta sequencing covered scalp tissue and sorted CD4+ and CD8+ peripheral blood T cells from patchy and totalis/universalis alopecia areata patients and healthy controls. Biopsies were taken from tofacitinib-treated patients at baseline and at 4 and 24 weeks of treatment, and a later scalp biopsy was taken in several of the tofacitinib-treated patients. Scalp clonality was compared across normal scalp (n=4), patchy alopecia areata scalp (n=8), and alopecia totalis/universalis scalp (n=8). RNA came from the PAXgene miRNA kit for fixed scalp, the miRNeasy kit for PBMCs, and the RNeasy kit for mouse skin. TCRbeta CDR3 regions were amplified by immunoSEQ multiplex PCR with 35 Vbeta forward and 13 Jbeta reverse primers.

Sequences MNHEY (CDR1) and SMNVEV (CDR2) are obtained from the germline V gene (reference sequence). V lost 3 bases and J lost 4 bases; the stretch between them is 30 bases long. Measured from the cysteine to the phenylalanine, the CDR3 is 20 residues long. Solely the CDR3 DNA is kept, with 60 bases framed from the first base. The time point label, as the study defines it: 24 weeks on oral tofacitinib. The treatment or condition label, as the study defines it: oral pan-JAK inhibitor, 5-10 mg twice daily. Lesional scalp punch biopsies and peripheral blood were obtained from alopecia areata patients. After PBMCs were isolated by density centrifugation and stained for CD3, CD4 and CD8, a FACSAria was used to sort CD4+ and CD8+ T cells. Broad study findings and their caveats: During tofacitinib treatment, many expanded lesional clones stuck around in both scalp and blood, and this persistence may partly explain why relapse happens after treatment is stopped. Scalp clonality and the number of expanded CD8+ clones among the top 100 scalp clones were significantly decreased by tofacitinib. Shared TCR sequences between patients were less evident than in mice, which may be partly attributable to HLA diversity in the patient population. Because the treated cohort was small and had only one nonresponder, larger studies are needed to examine links between baseline CD8+ expansion and response. Lesional scalp, especially in alopecia totalis/universalis, showed higher clonality and more expanded CD8+ clones than normal scalp, suggesting antigenic drive. Resident alphabeta T cells in normal human skin are also sequenced, complicating scalp TCR repertoire analysis, unlike mouse skin dominated by gammadelta T cells.

This clone was detected only a few times. Its antigen target is currently unknown. The sample holds no much larger clone one base away, and base qualities are not on file. The method behind the library was the immunoSEQ multiplex PCR assay. For TCR sequencing, RNA was extracted from every sample and reverse transcribed into cDNA to serve as template. First-strand cDNA was synthesized using SuperScript III with a 2:1 mix of oligo-dT and random hexamers. A synthetic immune receptor repertoire was used to measure amplification bias, and any remaining bias was corrected computationally. On the study's bioinformatics: After raw reads were preprocessed to remove errors, the CDR3 was defined following IMGT conventions as running from the conserved cysteine to phenylalanine. Clonality was calculated as 1 minus Shannon entropy normalized by log2 of the number of productive unique TCRs. Whether each scalp clone was CD4 or CD8 was inferred by checking scalp TCRbeta sequences against the CD4 and CD8 repertoires from sorted blood. This is the immuneACCESS table as TCRdb keeps it, with only in-frame sequences that have V and J called. A part of the clones is gone; compared with another copy, unresolved V genes explain less than half, and the rest is unexplained. V, J and clone size reflect that table, while D and trimming were determined from the DNA. The sample profile shows about 110,000 clones; about 59% of them were found once. Jointly, the top ten make up approximately 12% of the sample.

The chain is assembled from TRBV27 and TRBJ1-2; no confident D gene assignment can be made. Specimen: CD8+ T cells sorted from blood, collected at week 24, from a patient treated with tofacitinib. The origin of this receptor is a human donor with alopecia areata. The bases read TGTGCCAGCAGTTTGAGTTCGCGTCCTCCCCAGGATACTCTACTCTATGGCTACACCTTC. Its translation reads: CASSLSSRPPQDTLLYGYTF.